Shown below are 6 T cell receptor beta chains from a single sample sequenced in a study of T cells expressing NK-cell markers. No DNA is given; TCRdb re-called the 5' RACE reads and lists each CDR3 protein once. Its table lists roughly 390,000 distinct CDR3 sequences. Sample: blood T cells: a sorted CD56 or NKG2C T cell subset, CD4+ or CD8+ T cells, or bulk PBMC T cells (not recorded which). The receptors come from a woman between 50 and 59 years old in good health.

This chain joins TRBV6-1 and TRBJ2-4; TCRdb lists TRBD1, though no DNA is available to test this call. Germline lookup yields CDR1 MNHNS and CDR2 SASEGT. The CDR3 consists of 14 residues. The CDR3 protein is CASSEGRPENIQYF.

This chain links TRBV6-6 with TRBJ2-2; TCRdb designates TRBD2, a call that cannot be tested without DNA. CDR3 length: 16 amino acids. Germline CDR1 MNHNY, CDR2 SVGAGI (reference sequence). This CDR3 is CASSPGSSGVTGELFF.

The J gene is TRBJ2-7, the V gene TRBV25-1. The CDR3 has 14 residues. The germline CDR1 and CDR2 sequences are MGHDK and SYGVNS. This CDR3 reads CASSVDRMPYEQYF.

The V and J genes are TRBV29-1 and TRBJ2-3; TCRdb's D gene call, TRBD2, goes unchecked for lack of DNA. From germline, CDR1 is SQVTM and CDR2 ANQGSEA. The CDR3 loop spans 12 amino acids. The CDR3 protein is CSGLAGVDTQYF.

The chain uses TRBV20-1 and TRBJ2-5; TCRdb's D call, TRBD2, is unchecked because there is no DNA. Germline V gene sequence: CDR1 DFQATT, CDR2 SNEGSKA (reference sequence). The CDR3 sequence is 17 residues long. CDR3 in amino acids: CSAQSTEDPPSQETQYF.

The chain recombines TRBV10-3 with TRBJ1-1; the D call from TCRdb, TRBD1, cannot be confirmed without DNA. Germline V gene sequence: CDR1 ENHRY, CDR2 SYGVKD. This CDR3 spans 15 amino acids. This CDR3 reads CAISDLGQMNTEAFF.